One T cell receptor beta chain is described in this entry. Ten or more counts support this clonotype. The antigen it recognizes is unknown. No quality values exist for individual bases; no much larger clone is one base distant. The sample was run on an Illumina HiSeq 1500. TCRdb itself trimmed the public reads at Q25 with fastp, ran MiXCR and retained productive beta chains. One record per CDR3 amino acid sequence lists the most common genes and DNA. Here the sample has almost 550,000 distinct CDR3 sequences; about 17% occur a single time. The ten largest clones take up 20% to 30% of the sample. The sample comes from a study of T cell repertoires in cytomegalovirus infection (dated by TCRdb to between 2018 and 2021). Background on the whole study: The HLA type of each donor mattered for the analysis, because public TCR beta signatures pointed to carriage of CMV infection along with the matching HLA type. Results the study describes overall, beyond this receptor: In both this cohort and an independent cohort of a few hundred donors, the cumulative frequency of public TCR beta family members distinguished carriers of CMV infection plus the relevant HLA type. The ex vivo response was dominated by HLA-C-restricted CMV-specific TCR beta clonotypes, and the single most frequent clonotype in two of eight donors was supplied by these HLA-C-restricted clonotypes.

Measured from the cysteine to the phenylalanine, the CDR3 is 16 residues long. Only the CDR3 part of the read is kept: 48 bases, read in frame from the first base. At the junction V is shortened by 5 bases and J by 8 bases; bases outside the gene matches: 10. In the germline V gene (reference sequence), CDR1 corresponds to SEHNR and CDR2 to FQNEAQ. The chain was built from TRBV7-9 and TRBJ2-1, with TRBD1 matching 12 junction bases. The receptor was derived from a human donor in good health (CMV status not recorded). Some clones in this sample may be carry-over from other donors' samples. The sequenced sample was CD8+ T cells from PBMCs. The nucleotide sequence reads as follows: TGTGCCAGCAGCGGAGGGGACAGGGGGCATTCTTATGAGCAGTTCTTC. Translated, this is CASSGGDRGHSYEQFF.